This T cell receptor (beta chain) was documented in a study of T-cell reconstitution after alpha-beta-depleted transplantation in children. Findings and caveats of the study: Several hundred rapidly expanded clones from non-depleted graft cells reportedly supplied alpha-beta T cells about two months post-transplant. TCRbeta diversity was high at day 60 in some patients (a result of surviving recipient T cells and thymic progenitors). T-cell counts and diversity at one year following transplant were attributed mainly to newly produced T cells.

As it was prepared, the TCRbeta library received unique molecular identifiers. TCRdb processed the PCR reads anew with MiXCR; each CDR3 protein has one entry. This table holds 800,000 to 1,000,000 distinct CDR3 sequences, around 30% found once. The CDR3 totals 14 residues. Germline assignment: CDR1 DFQATT and CDR2 SNEGSKA (reference sequence). Trimming took off 6 bases at V and 3 bases at J, with 16 bases between the two ends. This clonotype showed up just a few times. Antigen specificity is unknown. The sequenced sample was PBMCs, mostly from graft donor cells, obtained 360 days after TCRalphabeta/CD19-depleted stem cell transplant. The V and J genes are TRBV20-1 and TRBJ2-3; D call uncertain. This TCR came from a boy under two years old who had a stem cell transplant for SCID, so the T cells may come from the graft donor. The CDR3 DNA reads TGCAGTGCCCTAGAAGTCACCAGGACAGATACGCAGTATTTT. As protein: CSALEVTRTDTQYF.